This note documents a single TCR beta chain sequence. Its specificity is not known. This sequence may be a read error, since a much larger clone differs from it by one base. Unique-molecular-identifier-tagged TCR beta cDNA libraries were used. Between about 0.85 and 11 million T cells gave rise to approximately 520,000 cDNA molecules. TCRdb itself ran the PCR reads through MiXCR, one entry per CDR3 protein. This sample has over 700,000 distinct CDR3 sequences; around 27% occur once, and the top ten carry more than 0.55%. These data originate in a study of post-analysis software for immune sequencing data. Study information: The cohort encompassed relapsing-remitting, secondary progressive and progressive-relapsing multiple sclerosis disease courses. Broader study findings: There were five TRBV segments more frequent in patients than controls, and TRBV5-6, TRBV5-1 and TRBV20-1 were among them. Significantly lower normalized Chao1 diversity was found in patients with multiple sclerosis relative to controls. Pronounced co-clustering by F measure was evident among identically batched samples.

This CDR3 spans 15 amino acids. Germline CDR1 is SQVTM and CDR2 is ANQGSEA. The chain has TRBV29-1 and TRBJ2-1, with 10 bases fitting TRBD2. The end of the DNA fits TRBJ2-7 better, so the J call may be wrong. Sample: blood. The sequence derives from a girl under 18 with multiple sclerosis. CDR3 region: CSVDLWLAGVDEQYF. CDR3 coding DNA: TGCAGCGTTGATTTGTGGCTAGCGGGAGTTGATGAGCAGTACTTC.